Sequencing of this T cell receptor beta chain was carried out in a study of T cell clonality in common variable immunodeficiency. Study conclusions and caveats: Fewer deletions and N-nucleotide insertions were reportedly seen in common variable immunodeficiency TCR beta sequences. Fewer TCRbeta clones were shared among CVID subjects than controls. CVID subjects had higher TCRbeta clonality than healthy controls, most marked in about a third.

This clone was observed many times. Its antigen is not identified. Coverage ceases 3 residues before the CDR3 finishes, and the germline J gene fills in the end. Generated by immunoSEQ multiplex PCR, the TCRdb table keeps only in-frame clones and is missing some. Observed are 45,000 to 70,000 clones, no singletons, with the top ten taking about 5%. Trimming shortened V by 3 bases and J by 4 bases, and 9 bases separated the two germline ends. Germline V gene lookup returns CDR1 LNHDA and CDR2 SQIVND (reference sequence). There are 13 residues in the CDR3. Blood samples were heparinized, about 5 to 8 ml per donor.

The source material was peripheral blood mononuclear cells. This rearrangement joins TRBV19 to TRBJ1-2, with D possibly TRBD1 on 5 matching bases. The sequence derives from a person aged 18-70 years in good health. The CDR3 here is CASSMTVLYGYTF. The sequenced CDR3 bases are TGTGCCAGTAGTATGACAGTTCTCTATGGC.